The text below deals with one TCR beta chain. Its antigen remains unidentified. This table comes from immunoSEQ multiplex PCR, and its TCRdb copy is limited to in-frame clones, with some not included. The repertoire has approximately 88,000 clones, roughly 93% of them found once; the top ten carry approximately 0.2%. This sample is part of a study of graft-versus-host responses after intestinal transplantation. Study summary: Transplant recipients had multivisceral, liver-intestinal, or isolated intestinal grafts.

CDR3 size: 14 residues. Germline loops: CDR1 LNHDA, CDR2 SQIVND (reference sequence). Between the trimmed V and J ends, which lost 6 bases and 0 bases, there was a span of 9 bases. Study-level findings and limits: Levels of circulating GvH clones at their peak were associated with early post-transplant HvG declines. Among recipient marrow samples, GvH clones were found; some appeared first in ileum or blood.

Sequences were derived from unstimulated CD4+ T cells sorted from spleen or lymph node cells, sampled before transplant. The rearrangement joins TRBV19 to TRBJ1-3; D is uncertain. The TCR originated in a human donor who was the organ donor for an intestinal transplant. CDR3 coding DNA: TGTGCCAGTAGGCCTTTAATCTCTGGAAACACCATATATTTT. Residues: CASRPLISGNTIYF.